These T cell receptor beta chains were read from a single sample in a study of blood T cell repertoires in COVID-19. The assay was immunoSEQ multiplex PCR, and TCRdb's table has in-frame clones only and misses some. The table includes 20,000 to 30,000 clones, 88% detected once. The specimen was peripheral blood. All receptors derive from a man in his 70s with acute or convalescent COVID-19. CDR3s include the opening cysteine and the closing phenylalanine or tryptophan. D genes are given only for firm matches. Size is omitted from some rows. Given values are once, few, many or a class for expanded clones.

.	.	TRBV19	TRBJ2-2	TGTGCCAGTAGTAAAGTGGGAGGGAACACCGGGGAGCTGTTTTTT	CASSKVGGNTGELFF
.	.	TRBV6-5	TRBJ2-2	TGTGCCAGCAGTTACGTCCAGGGATACGGCGGGGAGCTGTTTTTT	CASSYVQGYGGELFF
once	.	TRBV27	TRBJ1-5	TGTGCCAGCAGTTTAGGGCGAGTCAATCAGCCCCAGCATTTT	CASSLGRVNQPQHF
.	TRBD1	TRBV6-5	TRBJ2-2	TGTGCCAGCAGTTTCGGGACAGGGAACGGGGAGCTGTTTTTT	CASSFGTGNGELFF
.	.	TRBV6-2/TRBV6-3	TRBJ2-7	TGTGCCAGCAGTATATACAGGGATGCAAAGCAGTACTTC	CASSIYRDAKQYF
.	TRBD2	TRBV28	TRBJ2-7	TGTGCCAGCAGTTTAGTTGGGACTAGCGACACTCCGGTACCCTACGAGCAGTACTTC	CASSLVGTSDTPVPYEQYF
.	TRBD1	TRBV10-3	TRBJ2-1	TGTGCCATCAGTGATGGACAGGGAAAACTAAATGAGCAGTTCTTC	CAISDGQGKLNEQFF
.	.	TRBV4-2	TRBJ1-1	TGTGCCAGCAGCCAAGCGGGAAACACTGAAGCTTTCTTT	CASSQAGNTEAFF
.	TRBD1	TRBV27	TRBJ1-2	TGTGCCAGCAGAGATGGGACAGGGGTTTTTGGCTACACCTTC	CASRDGTGVFGYTF
.	.	TRBV11-3	TRBJ2-3	TGTGCCAGCAGCTTAGCCCGGGGTTCAGATACGCAGTATTTT	CASSLARGSDTQYF
.	TRBD1	TRBV5-1	TRBJ1-4	TGCGCCAGCAAGGGACAGGGGCTAATGGGAGAAAAACTGTTTTTT	CASKGQGLMGEKLFF
.	TRBD1	TRBV5-1	TRBJ1-2	TGCGCCAGCAGCGGCGGGACAGGGGGCTTTGGCTACACCTTC	CASSGGTGGFGYTF
once	.	TRBV12-5	TRBJ2-3	TGTGCTAGTGGCCCTCGGGGAGCGGCAGATACGCAGTATTTT	CASGPRGAADTQYF
.	.	TRBV29-1	TRBJ1-1	TGCAGCGTTGAAGTTCAAATCGGGGGGCTGAACACTGAAGCTTTCTTT	CSVEVQIGGLNTEAFF
once	TRBD2	TRBV4-3	TRBJ2-1	TGCGCCAGCAGCCAAGAGTACGGGAGGGCCTACAATGAGCAGTTCTTC	CASSQEYGRAYNEQFF
.	.	TRBV6-5	TRBJ2-7	TGTGCCAGCAGTTACGGGGCAGCTGCCTACGAGCAGTACTTC	CASSYGAAAYEQYF
few	.	TRBV19	TRBJ2-7	TGTGCCAGTAGTATCTATCAGGGCGAATCCTACGAGCAGTACTTC	CASSIYQGESYEQYF
once	.	TRBV5-6	TRBJ1-1	TGTGCCAGCACCCGAGAGGAAGAAGCTTTCTTT	CASTREEEAFF
.	TRBD1	TRBV10-3	TRBJ1-1	TGTGCCATCAGTGCGAGACAGGGTGAAGCTTTCTTT	CAISARQGEAFF
.	TRBD2	TRBV9	TRBJ2-1	TGTGCCAGCAGCCCCGCGGGAGCGGTCTCCTACAATGAGCAGTTCTTC	CASSPAGAVSYNEQFF
.	.	TRBV5-6	TRBJ2-5	TGTGCCAGCAGCTTGGTGGCAGGGGGGAGGGAGACCCAGTACTTC	CASSLVAGGRETQYF
.	.	TRBV5-6	TRBJ1-2	TGTGCCAGCGGGAGGACAATAGGCTACACCTTC	CASGRTIGYTF